Following are 8 T cell receptor beta chains from one sample sequenced in a study of glioma-infiltrating T cells. TCR alpha and beta CDR3 regions were amplified from RNA using iRepertoire nested multiplex PCR. TCRdb re-called the multiplex PCR reads through MiXCR, storing one row per CDR3 protein. The sample yields 35,000 to 45,000 distinct CDR3 sequences, around 22% seen once. Sequencing used glioma tissue, nonneoplastic brain tissue, or PBMCs (not recorded which). These receptors all come from a human donor with low-grade glioma or glioblastoma, undergoing nonglioma brain surgery, or in good health (not recorded which).

The chain uses TRBV10-3 and TRBJ1-1; 7 bases agree with TRBD1. Per the germline V gene, CDR1 is ENHRY and CDR2 is SYGVKD. Trimming cost V 10 bases and J 2 bases; bases outside gene matches: 7. The CDR3 consists of 13 residues. CDR3 in DNA: TGTGCCACCGGCAGGGGGGGAAACACTGAAGCTTTCTTT. Protein product: CATGRGGNTEAFF.

This clonotype was found many times. The chain joins TRBV20-1 to TRBJ2-1, with D possibly matching TRBD2 (6 bases). Germline CDR1 DFQATT, CDR2 SNEGSKA (reference sequence). The V end was cut by 2 bases, the J end by 4 bases, with 18 bases between. This CDR3 is 16 amino acids long. The CDR3 bases are TGCAGTGCTAGACCCCAGCCGGGACTGCGGTACAATGAGCAGTTCTTC. Amino acid sequence: CSARPQPGLRYNEQFF.

This clonotype has at least ten counts. The V call is TRBV11-2, the J call TRBJ2-7; perhaps TRBD2 as D (5 bases). V lost 6 bases to trimming and J lost 1 base, with 13 bases between them. Germline CDR1 SGHAT, CDR2 FQNNGV. The CDR3 loop spans 14 amino acids. The CDR3 is CASSPRLLSYEQYF. The DNA of the CDR3 is TGTGCCAGCAGTCCTAGACTACTTTCCTACGAGCAGTACTTC.

At least ten counts were recorded for this clonotype. The chain couples TRBV25-1 to TRBJ1-1; D gene uncertain. Between the trimmed V and J ends, which lost 7 bases and 4 bases, there was a span of 10 bases. The CDR3 is 12 residues long. Germline V gene data show CDR1 as MGHDK and CDR2 as SYGVNS. The CDR3, as DNA: TGTGCCAGCACCCTAGGAAGCACTGAAGCTTTCTTT. Translated: CASTLGSTEAFF.

Points on this clonotype: A much more abundant neighbour one base away suggests this may be a read error. The J gene is TRBJ2-3, the V gene TRBV10-3; D may match TRBD1 or TRBD2 (5 bases each). The CDR3 runs 12 residues. Germline CDR1 is ENHRY and CDR2 is SYGVKD. With 8 bases removed from V and 6 bases from J, the gap between germline ends came to 12 bases. The CDR3 spells CAIGTHTDTQYF. Written as DNA, the CDR3 is TGTGCCATCGGGACCCACACCGATACGCAGTATTTT.

Turning to this clonotype: Just one base apart from a much larger clone, this may be a read error. The chain combines TRBV3-1 with TRBJ2-1, with 12 bases fitting TRBD2. Germline assignment: CDR1 LGHDT and CDR2 YNNKEL (reference sequence). The trim removed 8 bases at V and 6 bases at J, leaving 20 bases unmatched. The CDR3 is made up of 19 amino acids. The CDR3 reads CASRPSKGLAGGPSNEQFF. The CDR3 DNA sequence: TGTGCCAGCCGCCCATCTAAAGGGCTAGCGGGAGGGCCCTCCAATGAGCAGTTCTTC.

In this sample, this clonotype turned up many times. The chain combines TRBV7-8 with TRBJ1-5; D not resolved. The CDR3 covers 16 residues. Trimming cost V 1 base and J 0 bases, with 10 bases left between them. The V gene's germline CDR1 is SGHVS and CDR2 FQNEAQ. The CDR3 region is CASSLEGFYSNQPQHF. DNA for the CDR3: TGTGCCAGCAGCTTAGAGGGATTTTATAGCAATCAGCCCCAGCATTTT.

V gene TRBV12-3 or TRBV12-4 combines with J gene TRBJ2-3; 7 bases are a match to TRBD1. The CDR3 consists of 16 residues. Trimming at V came to 6 bases and at J to 0 bases, leaving 9 bases not matched to a gene. The CDR3 DNA is TGTGCCAGCAGACCAGACAGGGATACTAGCACAGATACGCAGTATTTT. Translation: CASRPDRDTSTDTQYF.